This T cell receptor beta chain was captured by sequencing in a study of blood T cell repertoires in COVID-19. This table comes from immunoSEQ multiplex PCR, and its TCRdb copy is limited to in-frame clones, with some not included. The sample includes 250,000 or so clones, about nine tenths of them seen just once. Those enrolled in Seattle joined during active infection and were followed longitudinally afterward. This sequence originates from a woman in her twenties or thirties with COVID-19, enrolled during active disease. The sample taken for sequencing was peripheral blood.

The CDR3 region is CASSVPARTDTNYGYTF. CDR3 bases: TGTGCCAGCAGCGTACCGGCGAGGACAGATACTAACTATGGCTACACCTTC. The chain couples TRBV5-5 to TRBJ1-2; weak D call: TRBD1 (6 bases). V was clipped by 4 bases and J by 0 bases, with 19 bases between them. This CDR3 is 17 amino acids long. Per germline, CDR1 SGHKS and CDR2 YYEKEE (reference sequence).